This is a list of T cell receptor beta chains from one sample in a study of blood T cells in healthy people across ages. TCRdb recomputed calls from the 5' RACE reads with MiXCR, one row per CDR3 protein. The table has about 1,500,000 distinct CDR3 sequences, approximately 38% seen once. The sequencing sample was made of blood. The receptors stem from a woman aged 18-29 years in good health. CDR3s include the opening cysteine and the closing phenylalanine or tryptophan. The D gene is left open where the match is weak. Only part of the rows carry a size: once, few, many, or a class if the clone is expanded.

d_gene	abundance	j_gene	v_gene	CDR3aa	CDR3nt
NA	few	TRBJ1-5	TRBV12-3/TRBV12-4	CASSSRGLTPPNQPQHF	TGTGCCAGCAGTAGCCGGGGCCTCACGCCACCAAATCAGCCCCAGCATTTT
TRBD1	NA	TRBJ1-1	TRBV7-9	CASSLGDRALNTEAFF	TGTGCCAGCAGCTTAGGGGACAGAGCTTTGAACACTGAAGCTTTCTTT
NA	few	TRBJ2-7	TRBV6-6	CASSFSEGHEQYF	TGTGCCAGCAGTTTCTCCGAGGGGCACGAGCAGTACTTC
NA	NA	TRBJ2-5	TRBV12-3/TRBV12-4	CASSPGGLRQETQYF	TGTGCCAGCAGTCCTGGGGGACTGAGGCAAGAGACCCAGTACTTC
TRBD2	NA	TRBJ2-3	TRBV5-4	CASSLGLAGLASTDTQYF	TGTGCCAGCAGCTTGGGTCTAGCGGGACTTGCTAGCACAGATACGCAGTATTTT
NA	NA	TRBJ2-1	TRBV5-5	CASSLARTHSYNEQFF	TGTGCCAGCAGCTTGGCTCGGACGCACTCCTACAATGAGCAGTTCTTC
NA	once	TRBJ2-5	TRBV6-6	CASSYDFGQYF	TGTGCCAGCAGTTACGATTTCGGGCAGTACTTC
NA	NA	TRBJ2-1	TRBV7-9	CASSLADGRTISKYNEQFF	TGTGCCAGCAGCTTAGCTGATGGCAGGACCATCTCGAAATACAATGAGCAGTTCTTC
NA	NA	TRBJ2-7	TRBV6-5	CASSYSSPSYEQYF	TGTGCCAGCAGTTACTCTTCACCCAGCTACGAGCAGTACTTC
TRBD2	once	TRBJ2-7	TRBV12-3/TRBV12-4	CASSSPTGGAGGFYNEQYF	TGTGCCAGCAGTTCGCCCACCGGAGGAGCGGGGGGGTTCTACAATGAGCAGTACTTC
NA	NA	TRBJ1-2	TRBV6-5	CASSFTAASNYGYTF	TGTGCCAGCAGTTTTACAGCCGCGTCTAACTATGGCTACACCTTC
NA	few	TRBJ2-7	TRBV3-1	CASSHWDNFNEQYF	TGTGCCAGCAGCCACTGGGACAACTTCAACGAGCAGTACTTC
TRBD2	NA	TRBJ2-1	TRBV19	CASSIAQREYNEQFF	TGTGCCAGTAGTATAGCCCAGCGGGAGTACAATGAGCAGTTCTTC
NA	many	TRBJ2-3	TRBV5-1	CASSLGGTTDTQYF	TGTGCCAGCAGTCTTGGGGGAACCACAGATACGCAGTATTTT
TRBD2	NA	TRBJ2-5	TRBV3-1	CASSRGPVAGTQETQYF	TGTGCCAGCAGCCGCGGCCCGGTAGCGGGAACTCAAGAGACCCAGTACTTC
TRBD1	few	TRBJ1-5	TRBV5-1	CASSLTGAPSNQPQHF	TGCGCCAGCAGCTTGACAGGGGCCCCTAGCAATCAGCCCCAGCATTTT